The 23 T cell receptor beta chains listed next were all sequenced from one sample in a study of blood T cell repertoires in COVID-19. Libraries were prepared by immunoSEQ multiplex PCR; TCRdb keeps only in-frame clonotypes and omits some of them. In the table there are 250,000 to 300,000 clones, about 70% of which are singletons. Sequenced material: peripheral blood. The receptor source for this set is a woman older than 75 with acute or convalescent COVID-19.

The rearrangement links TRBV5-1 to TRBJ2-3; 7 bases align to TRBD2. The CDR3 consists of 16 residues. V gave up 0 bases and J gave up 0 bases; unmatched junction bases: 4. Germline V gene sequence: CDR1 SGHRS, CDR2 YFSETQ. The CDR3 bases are TGCGCCAGCAGCTTGGTTAGCGGGTCTAGCACAGATACGCAGTATTTT. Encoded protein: CASSLVSGSSTDTQYF.

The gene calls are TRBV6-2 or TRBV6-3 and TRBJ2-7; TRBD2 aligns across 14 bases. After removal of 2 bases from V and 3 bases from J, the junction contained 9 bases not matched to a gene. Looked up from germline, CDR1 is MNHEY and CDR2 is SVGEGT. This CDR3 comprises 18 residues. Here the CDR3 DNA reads TGTGCCAGCAGTTACGGGACTAGCGGGAGATTGGCCCGCTACGAGCAGTACTTC. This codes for CASSYGTSGRLARYEQYF.

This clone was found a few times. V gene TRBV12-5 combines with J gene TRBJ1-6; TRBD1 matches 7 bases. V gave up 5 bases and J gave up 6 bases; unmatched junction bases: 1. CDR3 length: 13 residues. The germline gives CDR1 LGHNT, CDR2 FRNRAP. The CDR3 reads CASGPGGNSPLHF. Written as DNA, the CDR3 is TGTGCTAGTGGTCCAGGGGGTAATTCACCCCTCCACTTT.

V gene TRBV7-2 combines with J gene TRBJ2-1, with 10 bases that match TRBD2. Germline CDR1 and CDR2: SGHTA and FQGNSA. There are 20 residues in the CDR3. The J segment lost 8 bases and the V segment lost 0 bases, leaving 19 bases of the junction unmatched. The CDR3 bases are TGTGCCAGCAGCTTAGCGACCCTAGCGGGGGTATGGGGCGGGGCGGATGAGCAGTTCTTC. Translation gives CASSLATLAGVWGGADEQFF.

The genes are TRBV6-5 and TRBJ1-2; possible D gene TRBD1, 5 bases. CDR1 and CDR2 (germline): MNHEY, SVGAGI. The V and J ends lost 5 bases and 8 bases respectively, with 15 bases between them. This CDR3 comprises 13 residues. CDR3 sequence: CASSPPGGGGYTF. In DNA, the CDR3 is TGTGCCAGCAGTCCGCCGGGGGGTGGAGGCTACACCTTC.

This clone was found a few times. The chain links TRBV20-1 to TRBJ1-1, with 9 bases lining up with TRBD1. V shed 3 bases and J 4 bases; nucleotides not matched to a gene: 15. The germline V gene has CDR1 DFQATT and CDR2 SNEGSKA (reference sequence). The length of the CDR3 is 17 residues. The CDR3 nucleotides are TGCAGTGCTAGTCGTTCGACAGGGGGAGTAGGAGGCACTGAAGCTTTCTTT. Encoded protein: CSASRSTGGVGGTEAFF.

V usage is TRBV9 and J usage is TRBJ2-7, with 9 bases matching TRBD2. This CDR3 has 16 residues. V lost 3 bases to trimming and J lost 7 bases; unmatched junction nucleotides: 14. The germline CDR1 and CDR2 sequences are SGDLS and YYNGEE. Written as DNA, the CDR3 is TGTGCCAGCAGCGAGGGGCCTGGCGGGGGGGCAGATGAGCAGTACTTC. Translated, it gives CASSEGPGGGADEQYF. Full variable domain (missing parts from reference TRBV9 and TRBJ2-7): DSGVTQTPKHLITATGQRVTLRCSPRSGDLSVYWYQQSLDQGLQFLIQYYNGEERAKGNILERFSAQQFPDLHSELNLSSLELGDSALYFCASSEGPGGGADEQYFGPGTRLTVT.

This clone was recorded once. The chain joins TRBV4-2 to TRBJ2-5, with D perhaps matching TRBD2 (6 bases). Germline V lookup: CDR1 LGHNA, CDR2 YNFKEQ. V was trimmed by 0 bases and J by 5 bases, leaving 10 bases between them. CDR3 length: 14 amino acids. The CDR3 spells CASSQDEGGETQYF. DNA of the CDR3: TGTGCCAGCAGCCAAGATGAAGGAGGGGAGACCCAGTACTTC.

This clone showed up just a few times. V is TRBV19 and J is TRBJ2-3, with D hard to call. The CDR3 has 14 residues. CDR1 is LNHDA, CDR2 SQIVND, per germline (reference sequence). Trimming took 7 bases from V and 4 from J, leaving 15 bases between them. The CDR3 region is CASTSLDGSDTQYF. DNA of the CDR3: TGTGCCAGTACCTCACTCGACGGGTCAGATACGCAGTATTTT.

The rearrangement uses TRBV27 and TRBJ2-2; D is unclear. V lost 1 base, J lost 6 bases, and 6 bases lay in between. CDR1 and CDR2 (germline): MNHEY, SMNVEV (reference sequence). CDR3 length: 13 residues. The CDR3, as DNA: TGTGCCAGCAGTTTATGGAGCGCCGGGGAGCTGTTTTTT. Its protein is CASSLWSAGELFF.

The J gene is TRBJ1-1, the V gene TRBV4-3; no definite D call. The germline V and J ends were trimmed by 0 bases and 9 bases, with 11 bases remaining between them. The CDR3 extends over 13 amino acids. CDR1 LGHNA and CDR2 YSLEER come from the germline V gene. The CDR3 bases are TGCGCCAGCAGCCAAGATAGGCAGGCAAAAGCTTTCTTT. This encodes CASSQDRQAKAFF.

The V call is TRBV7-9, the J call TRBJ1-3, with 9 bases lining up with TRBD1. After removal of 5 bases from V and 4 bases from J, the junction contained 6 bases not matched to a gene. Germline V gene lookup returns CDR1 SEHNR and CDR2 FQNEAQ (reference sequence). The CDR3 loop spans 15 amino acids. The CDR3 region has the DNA TGTGCCAGCAGCCTCGGGACAGGGCCGGGAAACACCATATATTTT. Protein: CASSLGTGPGNTIYF.

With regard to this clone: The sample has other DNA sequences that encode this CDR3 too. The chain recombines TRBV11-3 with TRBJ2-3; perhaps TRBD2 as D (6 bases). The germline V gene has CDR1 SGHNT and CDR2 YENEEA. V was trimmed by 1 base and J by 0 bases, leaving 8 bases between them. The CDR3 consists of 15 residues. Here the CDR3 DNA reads TGTGCCAGCAGCTTAGGTGGGACTAGCACAGATACGCAGTATTTT. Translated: CASSLGGTSTDTQYF. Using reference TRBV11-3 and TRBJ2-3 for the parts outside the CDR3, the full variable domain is EAGVVQSPRYKIIEKKQPVAFWCNPISGHNTLYWYLQNLGQGPELLIRYENEEAVDDSQLPKDRFSAERLKGVDSTLKIQPAELGDSAVYLCASSLGGTSTDTQYFGPGTRLTVL.

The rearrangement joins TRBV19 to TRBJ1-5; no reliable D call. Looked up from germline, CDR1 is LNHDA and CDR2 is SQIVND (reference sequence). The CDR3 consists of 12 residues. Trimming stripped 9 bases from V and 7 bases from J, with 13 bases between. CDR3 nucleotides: TGTGCCAGCGCGGGTATCGTACAGCCCCAGCATTTT. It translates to CASAGIVQPQHF.

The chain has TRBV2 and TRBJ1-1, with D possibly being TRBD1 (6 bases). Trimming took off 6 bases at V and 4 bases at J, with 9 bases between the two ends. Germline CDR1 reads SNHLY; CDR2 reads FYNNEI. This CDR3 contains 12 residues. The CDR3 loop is CASSRRGTEAFF. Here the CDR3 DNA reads TGTGCCAGCAGCCGCAGGGGCACTGAAGCTTTCTTT.

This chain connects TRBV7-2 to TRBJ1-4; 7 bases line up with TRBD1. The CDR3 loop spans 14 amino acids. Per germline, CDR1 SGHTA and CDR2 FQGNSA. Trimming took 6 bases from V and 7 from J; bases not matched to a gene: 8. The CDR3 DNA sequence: TGTGCCAGCAGTTCACAGGGGATCGGTGAAAAACTGTTTTTT. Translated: CASSSQGIGEKLFF.

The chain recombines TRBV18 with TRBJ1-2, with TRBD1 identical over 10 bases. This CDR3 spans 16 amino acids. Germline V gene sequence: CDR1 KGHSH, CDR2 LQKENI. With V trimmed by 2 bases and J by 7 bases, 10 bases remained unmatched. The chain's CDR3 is CASSPNRDRGPSGYTF. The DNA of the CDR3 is TGTGCCAGCTCACCAAACCGGGACAGGGGCCCCAGTGGCTACACCTTC. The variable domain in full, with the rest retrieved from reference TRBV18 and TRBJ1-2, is NAGVMQNPRHLVRRRGQEARLRCSPMKGHSHVYWYRQLPEEGLKFMVYLQKENIIDESGMPKERFSAEFPKEGPSILRIQQVVRGDSAAYFCASSPNRDRGPSGYTFGSGTRLTVV.

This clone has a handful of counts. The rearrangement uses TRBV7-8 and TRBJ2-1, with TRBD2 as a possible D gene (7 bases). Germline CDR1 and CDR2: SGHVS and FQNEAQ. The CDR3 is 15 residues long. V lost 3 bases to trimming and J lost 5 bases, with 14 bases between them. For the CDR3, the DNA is TGTGCCAGCAGCTTTAGGGGGGGCTTAAACAATGAGCAGTTCTTC. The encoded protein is CASSFRGGLNNEQFF.

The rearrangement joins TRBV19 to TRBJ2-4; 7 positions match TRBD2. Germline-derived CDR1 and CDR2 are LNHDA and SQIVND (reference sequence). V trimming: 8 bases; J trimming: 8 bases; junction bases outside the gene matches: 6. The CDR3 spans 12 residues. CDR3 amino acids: CASEGGSDIQYF. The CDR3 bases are TGTGCCAGTGAGGGCGGGAGTGACATTCAGTACTTC.

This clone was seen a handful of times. CDR3 protein: CASSRDYRTDTQYF. DNA for the CDR3: TGTGCCAGCAGCCGGGACTACCGCACAGATACGCAGTATTTT. The chain has TRBV11-3 and TRBJ2-3, with TRBD2 matching over 7 bases. The CDR3 spans 14 residues. Germline values: CDR1 SGHNT, CDR2 YENEEA. V was clipped by 5 bases and J by 1 base; unmatched bases: 3.

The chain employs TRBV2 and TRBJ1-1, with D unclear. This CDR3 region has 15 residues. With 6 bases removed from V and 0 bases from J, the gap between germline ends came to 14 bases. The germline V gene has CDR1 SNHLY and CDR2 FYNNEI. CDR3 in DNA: TGTGCCAGCAGCATCACCCCTAGAATGAACACTGAAGCTTTCTTT. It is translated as CASSITPRMNTEAFF.

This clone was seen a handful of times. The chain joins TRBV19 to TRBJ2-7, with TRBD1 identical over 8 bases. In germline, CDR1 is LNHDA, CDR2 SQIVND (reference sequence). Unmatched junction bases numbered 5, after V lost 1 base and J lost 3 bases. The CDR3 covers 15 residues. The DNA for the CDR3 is TGTGCCAGTAGTATAGCCCAGGGGGCACACTACGAGCAGTACTTC. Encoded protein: CASSIAQGAHYEQYF.

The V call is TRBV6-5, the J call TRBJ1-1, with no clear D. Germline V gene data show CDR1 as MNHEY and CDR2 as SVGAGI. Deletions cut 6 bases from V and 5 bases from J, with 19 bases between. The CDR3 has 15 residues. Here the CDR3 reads CASRYRQWIGTEAFF. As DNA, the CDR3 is TGTGCCAGCAGATACCGACAATGGATCGGAACTGAAGCTTTCTTT.